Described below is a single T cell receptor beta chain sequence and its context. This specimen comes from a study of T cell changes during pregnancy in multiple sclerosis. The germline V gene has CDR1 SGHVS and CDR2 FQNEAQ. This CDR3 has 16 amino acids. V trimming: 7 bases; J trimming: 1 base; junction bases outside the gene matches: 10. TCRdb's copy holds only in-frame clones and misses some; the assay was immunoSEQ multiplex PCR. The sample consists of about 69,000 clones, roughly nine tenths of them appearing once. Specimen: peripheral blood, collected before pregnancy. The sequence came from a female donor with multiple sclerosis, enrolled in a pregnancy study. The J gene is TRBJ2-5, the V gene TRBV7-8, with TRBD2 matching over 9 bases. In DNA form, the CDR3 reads TGTGCCAGCACCCCATGGGCGGGAGGGATCCAAGAGACCCAGTACTTC. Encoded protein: CASTPWAGGIQETQYF.